The 4 T cell receptor beta chains below come from one sample, sequenced in a study of blood T cells in healthy people across ages. A second 7 to 11 cycle PCR used barcoded and J-beta primers. A single record per CDR3 protein comes from TCRdb applying MiXCR to the 5' RACE reads. The sample lists 800,000 to 950,000 distinct CDR3 sequences; roughly 40% were seen once. The sequenced sample consisted of blood. All receptors come from a man aged 18 to 29 in good health.

The chain recombines TRBV12-3 or TRBV12-4 with TRBJ2-1; the match to TRBD2 covers 10 bases. The DNA end favors TRBJ2-7, so the J call may be wrong. The CDR3 runs 16 residues. The CDR3 DNA reads as TGTGCCAGCAGGGGGAGCGGGGGGGACCGATACAATGAGCAGTACTTC. It specifies CASRGSGGDRYNEQYF.

About this clonotype itself: This could be a read error, since a much larger clone is one nucleotide away. This chain joins TRBV11-2 and TRBJ2-1, with 8 bases aligning to TRBD2. The CDR3 sequence is 15 residues long. The trim removed 4 bases at V and 9 bases at J, leaving 11 bases unmatched. Germline V gene lookup returns CDR1 SGHAT and CDR2 FQNNGV. CDR3 bases: TGTGCCAGCAGCTCGTTCCAGGGACTAGGGAGTGAGCAGTTCTTC. Residues: CASSSFQGLGSEQFF.

V and J are TRBV7-9 and TRBJ2-5, with TRBD1 identical over 9 bases. Germline loops: CDR1 SEHNR, CDR2 FQNEAQ (reference sequence). There are 15 residues in the CDR3. J was trimmed by 2 bases and V by 0 bases; bases with no gene match: 1. The CDR3 loop is CASSLADRGQETQYF. In DNA, the CDR3 is TGTGCCAGCAGCTTAGCGGACAGGGGACAAGAGACCCAGTACTTC.

This clonotype was detected ten times or more. This chain links TRBV20-1 with TRBJ2-7; 9 positions agree with TRBD1. J was trimmed by 3 bases and V by 0 bases; bases with no gene match: 6. This CDR3 comprises 15 residues. Per germline, CDR1 DFQATT and CDR2 SNEGSKA (reference sequence). CDR3 in DNA: TGCAGTGCTAGAGATAGGGGGGACAGGGTCTACGAGCAGTACTTC. This encodes CSARDRGDRVYEQYF.